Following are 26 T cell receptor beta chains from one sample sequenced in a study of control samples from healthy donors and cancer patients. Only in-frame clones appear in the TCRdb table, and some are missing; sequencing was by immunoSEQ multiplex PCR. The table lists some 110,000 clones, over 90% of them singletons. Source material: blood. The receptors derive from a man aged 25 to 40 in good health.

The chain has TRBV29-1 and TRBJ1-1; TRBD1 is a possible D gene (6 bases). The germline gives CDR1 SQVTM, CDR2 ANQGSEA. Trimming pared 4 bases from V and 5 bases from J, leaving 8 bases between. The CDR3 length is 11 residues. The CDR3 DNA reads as TGCAGCGTTGTAGGGGGGACTGAAGCTTTCTTT. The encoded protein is CSVVGGTEAFF.

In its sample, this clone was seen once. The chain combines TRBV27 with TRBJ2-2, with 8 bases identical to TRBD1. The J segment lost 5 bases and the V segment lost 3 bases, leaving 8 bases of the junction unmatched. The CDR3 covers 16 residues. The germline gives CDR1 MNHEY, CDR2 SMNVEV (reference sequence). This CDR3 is CASSLPGQGSTGELFF. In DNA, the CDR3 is TGTGCCAGCAGTTTGCCAGGACAGGGTTCGACCGGGGAGCTGTTTTTT.

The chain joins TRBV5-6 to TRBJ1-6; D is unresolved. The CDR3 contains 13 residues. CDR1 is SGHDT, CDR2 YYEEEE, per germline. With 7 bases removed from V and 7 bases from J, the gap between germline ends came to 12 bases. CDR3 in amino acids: CASDREDNSPLHF. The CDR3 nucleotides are TGTGCCAGCGACCGCGAGGACAATTCACCCCTCCACTTT.

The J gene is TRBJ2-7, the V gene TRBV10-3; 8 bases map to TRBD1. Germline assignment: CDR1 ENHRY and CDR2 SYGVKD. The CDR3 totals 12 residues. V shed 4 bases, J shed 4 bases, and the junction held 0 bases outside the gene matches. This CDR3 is CAISGQGYEQYV. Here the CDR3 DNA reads TGTGCCATCAGTGGACAGGGGTACGAGCAGTACGTC.

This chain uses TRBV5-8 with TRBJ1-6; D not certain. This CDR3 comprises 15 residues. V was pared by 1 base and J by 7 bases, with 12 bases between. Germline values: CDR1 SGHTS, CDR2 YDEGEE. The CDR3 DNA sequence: TGTGCCAGCAGCTTGAGGGCAGAGGGAAATTCACCCCTCCACTTT. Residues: CASSLRAEGNSPLHF.

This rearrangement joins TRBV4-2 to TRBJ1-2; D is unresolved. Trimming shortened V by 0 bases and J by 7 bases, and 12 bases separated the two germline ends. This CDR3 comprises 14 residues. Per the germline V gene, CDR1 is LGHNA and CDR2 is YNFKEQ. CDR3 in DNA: TGTGCCAGCAGCCAAGAGGGCCTCCGCGCTGGCTACACCTTC. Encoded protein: CASSQEGLRAGYTF.

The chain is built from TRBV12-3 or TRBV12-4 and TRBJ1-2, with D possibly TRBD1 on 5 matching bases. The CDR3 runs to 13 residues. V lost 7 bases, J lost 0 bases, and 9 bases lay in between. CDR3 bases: TGTGCCAGCAAGTCGGGACCTAACTATGGCTACACCTTC. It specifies CASKSGPNYGYTF.

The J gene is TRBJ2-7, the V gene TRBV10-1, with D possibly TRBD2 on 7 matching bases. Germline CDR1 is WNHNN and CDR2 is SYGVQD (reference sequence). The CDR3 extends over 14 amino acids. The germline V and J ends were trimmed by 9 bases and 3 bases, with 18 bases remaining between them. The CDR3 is CASASAGAHYEQYV. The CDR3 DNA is TGCGCCAGTGCTAGCGCGGGGGCCCACTACGAGCAGTACGTC.

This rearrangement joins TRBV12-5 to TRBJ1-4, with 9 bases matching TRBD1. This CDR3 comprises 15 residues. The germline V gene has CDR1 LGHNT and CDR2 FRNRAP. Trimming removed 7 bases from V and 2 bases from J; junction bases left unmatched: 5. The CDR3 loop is CASDHRGHTNEKLFF. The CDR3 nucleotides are TGTGCTAGTGATCACAGGGGGCACACTAATGAAAAACTGTTTTTT. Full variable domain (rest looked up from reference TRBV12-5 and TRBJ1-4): DARVTQTPRHKVTEMGQEVTMRCQPILGHNTVFWYRQTMMQGLELLAYFRNRAPLDDSGMPKDRFSAEMPDATLATLKIQPSEPRDSAVYFCASDHRGHTNEKLFFGSGTQLSVL.

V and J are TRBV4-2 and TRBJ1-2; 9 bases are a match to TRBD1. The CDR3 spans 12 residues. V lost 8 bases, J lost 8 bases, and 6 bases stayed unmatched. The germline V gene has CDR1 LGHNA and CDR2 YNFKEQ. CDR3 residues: CASARTGEGYTF. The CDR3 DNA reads TGTGCCAGCGCTAGGACAGGGGAAGGCTACACCTTC.

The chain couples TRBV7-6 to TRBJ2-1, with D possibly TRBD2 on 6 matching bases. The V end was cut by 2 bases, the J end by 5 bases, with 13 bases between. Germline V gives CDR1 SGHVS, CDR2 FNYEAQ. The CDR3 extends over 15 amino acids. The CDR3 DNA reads TGTGCCAGCAGCTTAAGTGGGGGACTCCACAATGAGCAGTTCTTC. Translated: CASSLSGGLHNEQFF.

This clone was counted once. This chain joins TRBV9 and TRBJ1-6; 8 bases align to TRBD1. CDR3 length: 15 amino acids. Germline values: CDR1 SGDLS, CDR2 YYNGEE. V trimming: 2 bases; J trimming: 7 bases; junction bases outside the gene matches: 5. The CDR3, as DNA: TGTGCCAGCAGCGTGGACAGGGAGAGGAATTCACCCCTCCACTTT. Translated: CASSVDRERNSPLHF. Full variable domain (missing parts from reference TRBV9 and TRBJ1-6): DSGVTQTPKHLITATGQRVTLRCSPRSGDLSVYWYQQSLDQGLQFLIQYYNGEERAKGNILERFSAQQFPDLHSELNLSSLELGDSALYFCASSVDRERNSPLHFGNGTRLTVT.

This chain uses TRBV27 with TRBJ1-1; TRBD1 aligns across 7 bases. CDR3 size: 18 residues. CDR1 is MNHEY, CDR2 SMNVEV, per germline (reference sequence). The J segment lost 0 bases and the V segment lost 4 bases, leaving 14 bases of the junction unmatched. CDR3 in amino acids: CASSSRRTGPSMNTEAFF. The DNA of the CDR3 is TGTGCCAGCAGTTCGCGGCGGACAGGCCCATCCATGAACACTGAAGCTTTCTTT.

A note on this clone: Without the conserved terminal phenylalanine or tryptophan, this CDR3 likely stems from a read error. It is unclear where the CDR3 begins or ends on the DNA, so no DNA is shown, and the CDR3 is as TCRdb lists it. The CDR3 spells CASEPSSWMFL. The chain joins TRBV5-1 to TRBJ1-5. Germline CDR1 reads SGHRS; CDR2 reads YFSETQ. The CDR3 spans 11 amino acids, including both terminal residues.

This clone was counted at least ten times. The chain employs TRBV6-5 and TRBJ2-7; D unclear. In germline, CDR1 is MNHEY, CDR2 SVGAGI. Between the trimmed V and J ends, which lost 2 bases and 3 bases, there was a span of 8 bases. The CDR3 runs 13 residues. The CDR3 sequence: CASSYGDRYEQYF. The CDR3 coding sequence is TGTGCCAGCAGTTACGGTGATCGCTACGAGCAGTACTTC.

The CDR3 DNA reads as TGTGCCAGCAGAGACGTTGGGAACACTGAAGCTTTCTTT. Protein: CASRDVGNTEAFF. This chain joins TRBV3-1 (or the pseudogene TRBV3-2) and TRBJ1-1; D is unresolved. This CDR3 has 13 residues. CDR1 is LGHDT, CDR2 YNNKEL, per germline (reference sequence). The V and J ends lost 6 bases and 1 base respectively, with 9 bases between them.

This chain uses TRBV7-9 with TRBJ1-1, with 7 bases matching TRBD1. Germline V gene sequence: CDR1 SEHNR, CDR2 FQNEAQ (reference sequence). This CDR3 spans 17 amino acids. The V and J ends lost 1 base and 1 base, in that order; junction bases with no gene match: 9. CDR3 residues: CASSLVLRGLSNTEAFF. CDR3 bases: TGTGCCAGCAGCTTAGTCTTGAGGGGGCTCTCGAACACTGAAGCTTTCTTT.

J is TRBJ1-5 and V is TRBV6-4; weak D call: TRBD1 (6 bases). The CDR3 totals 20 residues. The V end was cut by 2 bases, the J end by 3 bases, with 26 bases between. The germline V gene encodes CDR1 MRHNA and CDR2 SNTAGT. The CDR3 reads CASSDGSDYRDFPLNQPQHF. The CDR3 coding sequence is TGTGCCAGCAGTGACGGAAGTGACTACAGGGACTTCCCCCTCAATCAGCCCCAGCATTTT.

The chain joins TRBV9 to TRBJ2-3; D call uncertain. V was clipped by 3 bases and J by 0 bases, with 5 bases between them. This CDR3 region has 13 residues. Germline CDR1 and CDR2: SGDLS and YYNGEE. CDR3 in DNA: TGTGCCAGCAGCGGTCACAGCACAGATACGCAGTATTTT. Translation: CASSGHSTDTQYF.

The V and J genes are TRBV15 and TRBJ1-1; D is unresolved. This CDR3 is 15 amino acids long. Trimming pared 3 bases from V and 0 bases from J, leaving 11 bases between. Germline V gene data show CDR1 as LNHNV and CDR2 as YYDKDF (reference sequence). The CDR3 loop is CATSSARSLNTEAFF. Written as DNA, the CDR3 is TGTGCCACCAGCAGTGCACGGTCCCTGAACACTGAAGCTTTCTTT. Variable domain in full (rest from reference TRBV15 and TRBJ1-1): DAMVIQNPRYQVTQFGKPVTLSCSQTLNHNVMYWYQQKSSQAPKLLFHYYDKDFNNEADTPDNFQSRRPNTSFCFLDIRSPGLGDTAMYLCATSSARSLNTEAFFGQGTRLTVV.

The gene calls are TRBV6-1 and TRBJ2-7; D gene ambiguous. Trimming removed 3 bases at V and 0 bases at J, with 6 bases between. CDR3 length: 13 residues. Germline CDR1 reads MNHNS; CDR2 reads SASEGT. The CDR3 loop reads CASSEGSSYEQYV. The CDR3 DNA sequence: TGTGCCAGCAGTGAGGGCAGCTCCTACGAGCAGTACGTC.

The DNA of the CDR3 is TGTGCCAGCAGTTCCCTGACTTATGATAACTATGGCTACACCTTC. This translates into CASSSLTYDNYGYTF. This chain joins TRBV27 and TRBJ1-2; D is uncertain. Germline CDR1 MNHEY, CDR2 SMNVEV (reference sequence). Trimming removed 4 bases from V and 1 base from J, with 13 bases in between. The CDR3 totals 15 residues.

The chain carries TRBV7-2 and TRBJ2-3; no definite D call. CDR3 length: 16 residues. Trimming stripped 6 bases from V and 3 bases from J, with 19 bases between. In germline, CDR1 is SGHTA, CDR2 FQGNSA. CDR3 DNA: TGTGCCAGCAGTTATGGCCCAGCAGTTTCGACAGATACGCAGTATTTT. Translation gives CASSYGPAVSTDTQYF. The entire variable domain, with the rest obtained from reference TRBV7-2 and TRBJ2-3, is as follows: GAGVSQSPSNKVTEKGKDVELRCDPISGHTALYWYRQSLGQGLEFLIYFQGNSAPDKSGLPSDRFSAERTGGSVSTLTIQRTQQEDSAVYLCASSYGPAVSTDTQYFGPGTRLTVL.

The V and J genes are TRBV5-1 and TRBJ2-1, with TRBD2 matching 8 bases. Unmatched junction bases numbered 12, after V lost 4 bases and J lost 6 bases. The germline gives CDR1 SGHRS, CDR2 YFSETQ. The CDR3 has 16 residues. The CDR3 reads CASSPGETSGLNEQFF. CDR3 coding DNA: TGCGCCAGCAGCCCCGGGGAAACTAGCGGACTCAATGAGCAGTTCTTC.

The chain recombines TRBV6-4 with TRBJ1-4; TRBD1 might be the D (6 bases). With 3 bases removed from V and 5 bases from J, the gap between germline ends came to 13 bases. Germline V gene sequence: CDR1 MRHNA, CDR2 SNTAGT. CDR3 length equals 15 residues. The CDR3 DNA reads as TGTGCCAGCAGTGAGTTGGGGGGGCAGAATGAAAAACTGTTTTTT. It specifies CASSELGGQNEKLFF.

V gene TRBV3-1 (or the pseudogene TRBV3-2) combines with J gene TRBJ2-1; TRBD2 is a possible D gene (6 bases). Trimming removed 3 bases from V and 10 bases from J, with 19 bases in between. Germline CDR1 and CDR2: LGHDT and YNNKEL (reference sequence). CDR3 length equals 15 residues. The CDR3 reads CASSHYTSRIEEQFF. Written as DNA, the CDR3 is TGTGCCAGCAGCCACTATACTAGCAGGATTGAGGAGCAGTTCTTC.